Listed below are T cell receptor beta chains from one sample, sequenced in a study of beta chain features in type 1 diabetes. The table came from immunoSEQ multiplex PCR; TCRdb's copy has only in-frame clones and leaves some out. The sample has under 850,000 clones, 13% seen once. The sequencing sample was made of naive CD4+ T cells from blood. The receptors derive from a man between 18 and 35 years old with type 1 diabetes. CDR3s include the opening cysteine and the closing phenylalanine or tryptophan. D genes are given only for firm matches. Some rows mark clone size as missing; the rest say once, few, many or name a class of expanded clone.

>-|TRBV30|-|TRBJ2-5
TGTGCCTGGAGCAGGGACGCCGGGGAGACCCAGTACTTC
CAWSRDAGETQYF
>-|TRBV12-5|few|TRBJ1-1
TGTGCTAGTAGTCACAGCGAGGGCACTGAAGCTTTCTTT
CASSHSEGTEAFF
>-|TRBV30|once|TRBJ1-1
TGTGCCTGGAGTGTAACCGGGGGCGGAACTGAAGCTTTCTTT
CAWSVTGGGTEAFF
>TRBD1|TRBV2|-|TRBJ1-5
TGTGCCAGCAGTGCGACCACAGGGGTTTGGGGTCAGCCCCAGCATTTT
CASSATTGVWGQPQHF
>-|TRBV4-1|-|TRBJ1-1
TGCGCCAGCAGCCAAGACACTTTTGATATGAACACTGAAGCTTTCTTT
CASSQDTFDMNTEAFF
>-|TRBV6-1|few|TRBJ1-2
TGTGCCAGCAGTGAAATTCACGCAAGCTATGGCTACACCTTC
CASSEIHASYGYTF
>-|TRBV21-1|-|TRBJ1-1
TGTGCCAGCACCGGTATAGGGCTGAACACTGAAGCTTTCTTT
CASTGIGLNTEAFF
>-|TRBV29-1|-|TRBJ2-5
TGCAGCGTTGATAGCGGAGCCGTCCAAGAGACCCAGTACTTC
CSVDSGAVQETQYF
>TRBD1|TRBV7-2|-|TRBJ2-5
TGTGCCAGCAGCCGGTGGGGACAGGGTCAGGAGACCCAGTACTTC
CASSRWGQGQETQYF
>-|TRBV18|-|TRBJ2-5
TGTGCCAGCTCACCCCCGGGAGAAGAGACCCAGTACTTC
CASSPPGEETQYF
>-|TRBV6-5|-|TRBJ2-2
TGTGCCAGCAGCTCCCTGCATCTAGACACCGGGGAGCTGTTTTTT
CASSSLHLDTGELFF
>-|TRBV19|-|TRBJ2-7
TGTGCCAGTACCGGGCCCGACTACGAGCAGTACTTC
CASTGPDYEQYF
>-|TRBV6-5|-|TRBJ2-7
TGTGCCAGCACCCCACAGGAGAGCTCCTACGAGCAGTACTTC
CASTPQESSYEQYF
>-|TRBV27|-|TRBJ2-2
TGTGCCAGCAGCCCGATCACAGGGACCGGGGAGCTGTTTTTT
CASSPITGTGELFF
>-|TRBV15|few|TRBJ2-3
TGTGCCACCAGCAGATTCGGATTCGCTCCAGATACGCAGTATTTT
CATSRFGFAPDTQYF
>TRBD1|TRBV9|-|TRBJ1-1
TGTGCCAGCAGCACTTCGACAGGGTACGGCGCTGAAGCTTTCTTT
CASSTSTGYGAEAFF
>TRBD2|TRBV5-4|-|TRBJ2-5
TGTGCCAGCAGCCTCGGTGGGACTAGTCAAGAGACCCAGTACTTC
CASSLGGTSQETQYF
>TRBD1|TRBV7-8|few|TRBJ2-7
TGTGCCAGCAGCCCACGGACAGGGGTTTTGTCGTACTTC
CASSPRTGVLSYF
>-|TRBV29-1|-|TRBJ1-1
TGCAGCGTTGGTGGGGATTGGAGTACTGAAGCTTTCTTT
CSVGGDWSTEAFF
>TRBD2|TRBV19|-|TRBJ2-1
TGTGCCAGTAGTAAAGCCGGGGGGGCCGACAATGAGCAGTTCTTC
CASSKAGGADNEQFF
>-|TRBV18|-|TRBJ1-2
TGTGCCAGCTCACTCAGGTTTAACTATGGCTACACCTTC
CASSLRFNYGYTF
>TRBD1|TRBV10-3|-|TRBJ1-2
TGTGCCATCAGTGAGGGGACAGACTATGGCTACACCTTC
CAISEGTDYGYTF
>-|TRBV9|-|TRBJ1-2
TGTGCCAGCACCAAGGACCCTATCGGAGGCTACACCTTC
CASTKDPIGGYTF
>-|TRBV27|few|TRBJ2-3
TGTGCCAGCAGTTTCATTAGCACAGATACGCAGTATTTT
CASSFISTDTQYF
>-|TRBV29-1|-|TRBJ1-1
TGCAGCGCCCGGGCGAACACTGAAGCTTTCTTT
CSARANTEAFF
>-|TRBV6-5|-|TRBJ1-2
TGTGCCAGCAGCGGCTCCGCGTCGTACTATGGCTACACCTTC
CASSGSASYYGYTF
>-|TRBV27|few|TRBJ1-1
TGTGCCAGCAGTCCTCCCCAAACGAACACTGAAGCTTTCTTT
CASSPPQTNTEAFF
>TRBD2|TRBV5-1|-|TRBJ2-3
TGCGCCAGCAGGGTAACTAGCGTAACAGATACGCAGTATTTT
CASRVTSVTDTQYF
>-|TRBV5-1|few|TRBJ1-1
TGCGCCAGCAGCTTGGAGACAGTCACTGAAGCTTTCTTT
CASSLETVTEAFF
>-|TRBV2|-|TRBJ1-2
TGTGCCAGCAGTCCGACAGACGGCTATGGCTACACCTTC
CASSPTDGYGYTF
>-|TRBV28|-|TRBJ2-7
TGTGCCAGCAGGCTGGGAGGGGACAACTCCTACGAGCAGTACTTC
CASRLGGDNSYEQYF
>-|TRBV5-1|few|TRBJ2-5
TGCGCCAGCAGCTTGACTTGGGTAGGAGTGGAGACCCAGTACTTC
CASSLTWVGVETQYF